This T cell receptor beta chain was captured by sequencing in a study of cytomegalovirus exposure and HLA in healthy donors. Germline V lookup: CDR1 LGHNA, CDR2 YNFKEQ. Trimming shortened V by 1 base and J by 9 bases, and 4 bases separated the two germline ends. The CDR3 contains 11 residues. PCR primers comprised 60 Vbeta and 13 Jbeta primers. Repertoires were generated with immunoSEQ multiplex PCR, while TCRdb's copy carries only in-frame clones and drops some. This table has more than 80,000 clones, 63% appearing once. The sequence derives from a woman aged 40 to 55 in good health and CMV-seropositive. The chain uses TRBV4-2 and TRBJ2-1; D unclear. Sequencing was done on a sample of PBMCs. The CDR3 region is CASSQGAEQFF. The CDR3, as DNA: TGTGCCAGCAGCCAAGGGGCTGAGCAGTTCTTC.